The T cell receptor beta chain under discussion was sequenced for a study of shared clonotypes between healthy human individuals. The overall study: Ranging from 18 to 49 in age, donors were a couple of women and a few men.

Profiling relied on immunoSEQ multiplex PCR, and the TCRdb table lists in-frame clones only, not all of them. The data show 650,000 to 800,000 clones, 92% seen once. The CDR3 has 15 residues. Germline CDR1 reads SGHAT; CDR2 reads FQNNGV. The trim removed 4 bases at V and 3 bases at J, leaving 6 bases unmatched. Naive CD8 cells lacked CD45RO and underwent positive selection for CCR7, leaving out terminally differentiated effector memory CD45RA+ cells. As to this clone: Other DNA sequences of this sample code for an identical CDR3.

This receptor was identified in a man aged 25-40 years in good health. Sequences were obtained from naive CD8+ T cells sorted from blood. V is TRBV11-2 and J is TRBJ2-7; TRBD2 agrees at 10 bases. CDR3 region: CASSSPSGRIYEQYF. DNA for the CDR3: TGTGCCAGCAGCTCCCCTAGCGGGAGAATCTACGAGCAGTACTTC.